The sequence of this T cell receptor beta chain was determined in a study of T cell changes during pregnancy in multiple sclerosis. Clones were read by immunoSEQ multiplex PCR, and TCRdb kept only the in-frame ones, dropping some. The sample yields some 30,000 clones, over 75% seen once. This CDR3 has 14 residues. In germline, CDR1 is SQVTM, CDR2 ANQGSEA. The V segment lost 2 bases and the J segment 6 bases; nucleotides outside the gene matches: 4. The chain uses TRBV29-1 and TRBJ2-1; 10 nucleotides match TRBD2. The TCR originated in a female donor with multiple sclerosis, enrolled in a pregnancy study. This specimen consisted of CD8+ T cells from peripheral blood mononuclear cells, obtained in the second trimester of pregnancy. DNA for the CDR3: TGCAGCGTTGAAAGGCCTAGCGGGAGCAATGAGCAGTTCTTC. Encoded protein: CSVERPSGSNEQFF.